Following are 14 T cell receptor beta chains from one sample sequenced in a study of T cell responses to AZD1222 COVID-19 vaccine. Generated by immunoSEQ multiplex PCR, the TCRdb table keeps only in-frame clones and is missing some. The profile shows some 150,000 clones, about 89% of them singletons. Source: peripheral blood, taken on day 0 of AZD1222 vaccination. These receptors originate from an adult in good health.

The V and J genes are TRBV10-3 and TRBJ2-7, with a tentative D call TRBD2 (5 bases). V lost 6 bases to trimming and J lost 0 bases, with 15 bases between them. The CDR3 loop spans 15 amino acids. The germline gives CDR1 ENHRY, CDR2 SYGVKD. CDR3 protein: CAIRDERAVSYEQYF. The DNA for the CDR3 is TGTGCCATCAGAGACGAGAGGGCCGTCTCCTACGAGCAGTACTTC.

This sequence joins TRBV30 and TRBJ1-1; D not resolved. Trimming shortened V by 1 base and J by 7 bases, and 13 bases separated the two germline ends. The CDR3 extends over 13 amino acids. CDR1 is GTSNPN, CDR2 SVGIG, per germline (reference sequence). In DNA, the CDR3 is TGTGCCTGGAGTGACCCCGGACGGATTGAAGCTTTCTTT. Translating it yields CAWSDPGRIEAFF.

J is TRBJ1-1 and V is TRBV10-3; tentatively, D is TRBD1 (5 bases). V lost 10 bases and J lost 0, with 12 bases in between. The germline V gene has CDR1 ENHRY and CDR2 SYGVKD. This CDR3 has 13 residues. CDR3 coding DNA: TGTGCCACGAGGGGCGCCCTGAACACTGAAGCTTTCTTT. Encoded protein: CATRGALNTEAFF.

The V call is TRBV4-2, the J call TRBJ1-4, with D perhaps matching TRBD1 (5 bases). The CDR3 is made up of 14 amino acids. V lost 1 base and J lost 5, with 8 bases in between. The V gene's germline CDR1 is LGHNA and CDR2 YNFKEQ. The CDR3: CASSQARANEKLFF. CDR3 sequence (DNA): TGTGCCAGCAGCCAAGCCAGGGCGAATGAAAAACTGTTTTTT.

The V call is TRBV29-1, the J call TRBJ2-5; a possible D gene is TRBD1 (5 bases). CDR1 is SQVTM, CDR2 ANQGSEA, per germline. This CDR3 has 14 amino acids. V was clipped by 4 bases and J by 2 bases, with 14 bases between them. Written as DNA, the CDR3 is TGCAGCGTTGGGATTGGGGCAACTCAAGAGACCCAGTACTTC. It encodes CSVGIGATQETQYF.

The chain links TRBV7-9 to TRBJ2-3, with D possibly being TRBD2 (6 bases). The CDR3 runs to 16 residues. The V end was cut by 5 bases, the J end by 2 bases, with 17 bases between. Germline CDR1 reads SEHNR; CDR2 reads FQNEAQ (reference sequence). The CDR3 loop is CASSPLARLVTDTQYF. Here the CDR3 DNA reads TGTGCCAGCAGCCCGTTAGCCCGACTAGTCACAGATACGCAGTATTTT.

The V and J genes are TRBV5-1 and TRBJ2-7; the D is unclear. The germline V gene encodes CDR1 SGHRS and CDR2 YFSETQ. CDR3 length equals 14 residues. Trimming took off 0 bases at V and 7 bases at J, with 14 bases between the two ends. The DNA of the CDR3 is TGCGCCAGCAGCTTGGAGATGCCCCTCGGGGAGCAGTACTTC. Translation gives CASSLEMPLGEQYF.

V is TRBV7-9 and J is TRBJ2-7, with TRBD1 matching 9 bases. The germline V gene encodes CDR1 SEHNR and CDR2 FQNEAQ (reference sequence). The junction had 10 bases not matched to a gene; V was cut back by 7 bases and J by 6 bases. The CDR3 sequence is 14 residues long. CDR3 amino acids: CASTPTGGLGEQYF. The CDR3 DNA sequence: TGTGCCAGCACCCCTACAGGGGGCCTTGGCGAGCAGTACTTC.

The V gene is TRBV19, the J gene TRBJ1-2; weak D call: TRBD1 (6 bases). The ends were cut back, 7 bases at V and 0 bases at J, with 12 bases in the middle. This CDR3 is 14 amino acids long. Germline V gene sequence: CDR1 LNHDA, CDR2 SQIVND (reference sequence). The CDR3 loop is CASTPGDSNYGYTF. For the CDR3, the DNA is TGTGCCAGTACCCCAGGGGATTCTAACTATGGCTACACCTTC.

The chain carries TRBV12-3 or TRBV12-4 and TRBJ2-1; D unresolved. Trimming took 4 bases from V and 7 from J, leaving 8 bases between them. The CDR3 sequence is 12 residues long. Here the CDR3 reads CASSSFGNEQFF. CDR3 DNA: TGTGCCAGCAGTTCTTTTGGGAATGAGCAGTTCTTC.

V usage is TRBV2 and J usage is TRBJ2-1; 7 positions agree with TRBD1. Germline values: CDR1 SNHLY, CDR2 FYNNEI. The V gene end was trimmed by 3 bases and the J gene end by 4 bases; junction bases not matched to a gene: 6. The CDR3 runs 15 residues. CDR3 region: CASSDEKGAYNEQFF. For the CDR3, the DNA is TGTGCCAGCAGTGATGAGAAGGGGGCGTACAATGAGCAGTTCTTC.

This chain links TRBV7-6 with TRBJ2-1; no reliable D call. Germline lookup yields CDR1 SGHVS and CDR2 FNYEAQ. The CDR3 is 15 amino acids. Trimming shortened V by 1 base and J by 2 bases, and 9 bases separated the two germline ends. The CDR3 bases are TGTGCCAGCAGCTTAGACCCATGGACCTACAATGAGCAGTTCTTC. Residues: CASSLDPWTYNEQFF.

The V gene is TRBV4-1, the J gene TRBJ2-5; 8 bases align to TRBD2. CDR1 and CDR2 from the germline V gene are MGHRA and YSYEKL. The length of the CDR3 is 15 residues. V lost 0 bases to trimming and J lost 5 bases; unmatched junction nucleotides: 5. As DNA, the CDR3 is TGCGCCAGCAGCCAAGACTCGGGGGGGCTGGAGACCCAGTACTTC. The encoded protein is CASSQDSGGLETQYF.

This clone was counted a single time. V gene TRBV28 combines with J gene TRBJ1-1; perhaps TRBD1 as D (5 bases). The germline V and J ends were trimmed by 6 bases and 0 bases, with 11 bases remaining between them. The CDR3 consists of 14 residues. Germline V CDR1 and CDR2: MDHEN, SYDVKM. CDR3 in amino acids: CASSLTGVNTEAFF. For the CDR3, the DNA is TGTGCCAGCAGCCTCACGGGGGTGAACACTGAAGCTTTCTTT.